The 12 T cell receptor beta chains below come from one sample, sequenced in a study of blood T cell repertoires in COVID-19. Sequenced by immunoSEQ multiplex PCR; TCRdb stores in-frame clones only, minus some. The sample shows 250,000 to 350,000 clones, around nine tenths of them seen only once. Sequencing used peripheral blood. The origin of the receptors is a woman aged 25-40 years with COVID-19, enrolled during active disease.

V gene TRBV9 combines with J gene TRBJ2-3, with D unclear. Germline loops: CDR1 SGDLS, CDR2 YYNGEE. This CDR3 has 16 amino acids. The germline V and J ends were trimmed by 0 bases and 0 bases, with 11 bases remaining between them. As DNA, the CDR3 is TGTGCCAGCAGCGTAGGGCTAGACCCTAGCACAGATACGCAGTATTTT. Its translation is CASSVGLDPSTDTQYF. The variable domain in full, completed from reference TRBV9 and TRBJ2-3, reads DSGVTQTPKHLITATGQRVTLRCSPRSGDLSVYWYQQSLDQGLQFLIQYYNGEERAKGNILERFSAQQFPDLHSELNLSSLELGDSALYFCASSVGLDPSTDTQYFGPGTRLTVL.

The chain has TRBV28 and TRBJ1-5; the D is unclear. V lost 9 bases, J lost 1 base, and 7 bases lay in between. The germline V gene encodes CDR1 MDHEN and CDR2 SYDVKM. The CDR3 consists of 12 residues. CDR3 sequence: CASTVSNQPQHF. CDR3 nucleotide sequence: TGTGCCAGTACAGTGAGCAATCAGCCCCAGCATTTT.

CDR3 sequence reads: CASSIIQSNEKLFF. The CDR3 DNA reads as TGTGCCAGCAGTATCATACAGAGCAATGAAAAACTGTTTTTT. This chain links TRBV28 with TRBJ1-4; D uncertain. V gave up 5 bases and J gave up 5 bases, with 12 bases separating them. CDR3 length equals 14 residues. The V gene's germline CDR1 is MDHEN and CDR2 SYDVKM.

The chain has TRBV3-1 (or the pseudogene TRBV3-2) and TRBJ2-7; 13 nucleotides align to TRBD2. CDR1 and CDR2 (germline): LGHDT, YNNKEL (reference sequence). V lost 4 bases to trimming and J lost 2 bases; unmatched junction nucleotides: 2. The CDR3 runs to 15 residues. CDR3: CASSPGLAGAYEQYF. The DNA of the CDR3 is TGTGCCAGCAGCCCCGGACTAGCGGGAGCCTACGAGCAGTACTTC.

The chain carries TRBV30 and TRBJ1-1, with D possibly TRBD1 on 5 matching bases. The CDR3 has 14 amino acids. The germline gives CDR1 GTSNPN, CDR2 SVGIG (reference sequence). The V end was cut by 2 bases, the J end by 1 base, with 11 bases between. The CDR3 DNA reads as TGTGCCTGGAGTACTGGGGGGGGGAACACTGAAGCTTTCTTT. This codes for CAWSTGGGNTEAFF.

The chain combines TRBV28 with TRBJ1-6, with a possible D match to TRBD1 (6 bases). The CDR3 runs to 16 residues. Germline CDR1 is MDHEN and CDR2 is SYDVKM. The V gene lost 7 bases and the J gene lost 9 bases, with 22 bases spanning the gap. In DNA, the CDR3 is TGTGCCAGCACCCAAGTGACAGGCCCTCGTAGTTCACCCCTCCACTTT. Its translation: CASTQVTGPRSSPLHF.

This chain connects TRBV7-6 to TRBJ2-7, with 8 bases aligning to TRBD1. CDR3 size: 16 residues. Germline CDR1 reads SGHVS; CDR2 reads FNYEAQ. Losses at the gene ends were 1 base for V and 5 bases for J; bases not matched to a gene: 10. For the CDR3, the DNA is TGTGCCAGCAGCTTAGGGGCAGGACAGGGTCTACACGAGCAGTACTTC. Protein: CASSLGAGQGLHEQYF. Using reference TRBV7-6 and TRBJ2-7 for the parts outside the CDR3, the full variable domain is GAGVSQSPRYKVTKRGQDVALRCDPISGHVSLYWYRQALGQGPEFLTYFNYEAQQDKSGLPNDRFSAERPEGSISTLTIQRTEQRDSAMYRCASSLGAGQGLHEQYFGPGTRLTVT.

The V and J genes are TRBV7-2 and TRBJ1-6, with 11 bases identical to TRBD1. Trimming cost V 4 bases and J 10 bases; bases outside gene matches: 6. CDR1 is SGHTA, CDR2 FQGNSA, per germline. The CDR3 length is 15 residues. CDR3: CASSSGTGGISPLHF. DNA for the CDR3: TGTGCCAGCAGCTCGGGGACAGGGGGAATCTCACCCCTCCACTTT.

This clone occurred once. The rearrangement joins TRBV28 to TRBJ2-1, with TRBD2 matching 9 bases. Losses at the gene ends were 5 bases for V and 3 bases for J; bases not matched to a gene: 8. Germline CDR1 reads MDHEN; CDR2 reads SYDVKM. CDR3 size: 16 residues. The CDR3 is CASSPQTSGFYNEQFF. CDR3 sequence (DNA): TGTGCCAGCAGTCCTCAGACTAGCGGATTCTACAATGAGCAGTTCTTC.

This sequence joins TRBV4-2 and TRBJ2-3; tentatively, D is TRBD2 (6 bases). Germline CDR1 and CDR2: LGHNA and YNFKEQ. Deletions cut 0 bases from V and 2 bases from J, with 9 bases between. The CDR3 spans 15 residues. CDR3 nucleotides: TGTGCCAGCAGCCAAGATCCGGGAGTCACAGATACGCAGTATTTT. This translates into CASSQDPGVTDTQYF.

V usage is TRBV5-1 and J usage is TRBJ2-7, with 11 nucleotides matching TRBD2. Germline V gene data show CDR1 as SGHRS and CDR2 as YFSETQ. V gave up 4 bases and J gave up 1 base; unmatched junction bases: 4. This CDR3 has 15 residues. This chain's CDR3 is CASSRGTSGSYEQYF. The CDR3 bases are TGCGCCAGCAGCCGCGGGACTAGCGGATCCTACGAGCAGTACTTC. Together with reference TRBV5-1 and TRBJ2-7, the CDR3 gives the full variable domain: KAGVTQTPRYLIKTRGQQVTLSCSPISGHRSVSWYQQTPGQGLQFLFEYFSETQRNKGNFPGRFSGRQFSNSRSEMNVSTLELGDSALYLCASSRGTSGSYEQYFGPGTRLTVT.

This clone has a handful of counts. The rearrangement uses TRBV10-1 and TRBJ1-6, with D perhaps matching TRBD1 (5 bases). Trimming pared 5 bases from V and 10 bases from J, leaving 12 bases between. This CDR3 spans 13 amino acids. Per the germline V gene, CDR1 is WNHNN and CDR2 is SYGVQD (reference sequence). For the CDR3, the DNA is TGCGCCAGCAGTAAGGGGTGGGGATCACCCCTCCACTTT. This sequence encodes CASSKGWGSPLHF.